What follows is one T cell receptor beta chain and its context. The data derive from a study of T cell changes during pregnancy in multiple sclerosis. Method: immunoSEQ multiplex PCR; TCRdb's copy keeps in-frame clones and lacks some. Here the sample spans tens of thousands of clones, 70% to 90% being singletons. Specimen: CD8+ T cells from peripheral blood mononuclear cells, collected in the second trimester of pregnancy. The TCR comes from a female donor with multiple sclerosis, enrolled in a pregnancy study.

The CDR3 DNA reads TGTGCCAGCAGTGAATTTGGGCTGGCGGAGACCCAGTACTTC. Translated, it gives CASSEFGLAETQYF. The chain links TRBV25-1 to TRBJ2-5, with D unclear. Germline-derived CDR1 and CDR2 are MGHDK and SYGVNS. V lost 1 base and J lost 5, with 11 bases in between. This CDR3 is built from 14 residues.